The present TCR beta chain was sequenced within a study of cytotoxic CD8 clonotypes in ibrutinib-treated CLL. Study background: IGHV unmutated under 18; relapsed/refractory about a dozen; treatment-naive over 14. Study-wide findings and caveats: Under therapy, public clonotypes either contracted or stayed stable, and they were uncommon.

PBMCs that had been cryopreserved were the source of 1.5 to 2.5 micrograms of genomic DNA for TCR beta libraries. The length of the CDR3 is 14 residues. CDR1 and CDR2 from the germline V gene are SEHNR and FQNEAQ (reference sequence). V gave up 6 bases and J gave up 3 bases, with 12 bases separating them. Worth noting for this clone: Antigen: not known.

Depths of 1 in 200,000 to 1 in 1 million T cells were the sequencing target. Clones were read by immunoSEQ multiplex PCR, and TCRdb kept only the in-frame ones, dropping some. The repertoire has more than 300,000 clones, about 77% of them found once; the top ten carry 6.5% to 8.5%. The V gene is TRBV7-9, the J gene TRBJ1-3; D possibly corresponds to TRBD1 (6 bases). The input for sequencing was PBMCs, taken before ibrutinib treatment. This receptor was identified in a human donor with chronic lymphocytic leukemia. This CDR3 is CASRRGGYGNTIYF. In DNA form, the CDR3 reads TGTGCCAGCAGACGAGGGGGATATGGAAACACCATATATTTT.